This T cell receptor (beta chain) was sequenced for a study of shared clonotypes between healthy human individuals. TCRdb's table, derived via immunoSEQ multiplex PCR, lists solely in-frame clones and lacks some. The table has under 2,000,000 clones, about 95% seen once. Naive CD8 populations comprised CD45RO-negative cells positively selected for CCR7, excluding terminally differentiated effector memory CD45RA+ cells. Every one of the donors was a Caucasian adult that lived in Nashville, Tennessee. Turning to this clone: The antigen is unknown.

Overall study findings and caveats: Among donors, the sharing of clonotypes was expected to be influenced by sequencing depth. Incompleteness in sorted-subset sequencing, despite large depth, was shown by rarefaction. Clonotypes shared by all four donors outscored non-shared clonotypes in generation probability.

This CDR3 contains 14 residues. CDR1 is LNHNV and CDR2 is YYDKDF in the germline V gene (reference sequence). With 1 base clipped from V and 5 bases from J, the junction kept 4 bases outside the gene matches. The rearrangement links TRBV15 to TRBJ2-7; 8 nucleotides align to TRBD1. Sequenced material: naive CD8+ T cells sorted from blood. This receptor was identified in a man younger than 35 in good health. As DNA, the CDR3 is TGTGCCACCAGCAGAGGGACAGGGACCCACGAGCAGTACTTC. This translates into CATSRGTGTHEQYF.